This is a list of T cell receptor beta chains from one sample in a study of tumor-infiltrating lymphocytes in localized non-small cell lung cancer. Sequencing was performed with immunoSEQ multiplex PCR; in TCRdb, only in-frame clones are kept and a portion is missing. This sample has 4,000 to 5,500 clones; 66% occur once, and the top ten carry approximately 60%. The sample comprised lung tumor tissue. The source of these receptors is a human donor with non-small cell lung cancer. CDR3s include the opening cysteine and the closing phenylalanine or tryptophan. Each record gives: J gene, clone size, V gene, D gene, CDR3 DNA, CDR3 protein. A D gene is named only where the DNA matches it firmly. A row's size may be missing; if present it is once, few, many or a size class.

j_gene: TRBJ1-1
abundance: few
v_gene: TRBV7-9
d_gene: NA
CDR3nt: TGTGCCAGCAGCTTCTGGGAGAAAGAAGCTTTCTTT
CDR3aa: CASSFWEKEAFF

j_gene: TRBJ2-2
abundance: NA
v_gene: TRBV30
d_gene: TRBD2
CDR3nt: TGTGCCTGGAGCGACGTCGGGGGGGCGGACACCGGGGAGCTGTTTTTT
CDR3aa: CAWSDVGGADTGELFF

j_gene: TRBJ1-1
abundance: NA
v_gene: TRBV6-6
d_gene: NA
CDR3nt: TGTGCCAGCAGTTCCGGGACAAAGAACACTGAAGCTTTCTTT
CDR3aa: CASSSGTKNTEAFF

j_gene: TRBJ1-4
abundance: few
v_gene: TRBV2
d_gene: NA
CDR3nt: TGTGCCAGCAGTGGACGGCTCAATGAAAAACTGTTTTTT
CDR3aa: CASSGRLNEKLFF

j_gene: TRBJ1-3
abundance: once
v_gene: TRBV13
d_gene: TRBD1
CDR3nt: TGTGCCAGCACCACCTGGGGGGACAGGGGGACCGTAAGCGGAAACACCATATATTTT
CDR3aa: CASTTWGDRGTVSGNTIYF

j_gene: TRBJ1-2
abundance: NA
v_gene: TRBV30
d_gene: TRBD1
CDR3nt: TGTGCCTGGAGTCCGGGGACAGGGAATAACTATGGCTACACCTTC
CDR3aa: CAWSPGTGNNYGYTF

j_gene: TRBJ2-1
abundance: NA
v_gene: TRBV9
d_gene: TRBD2
CDR3nt: TGTGCCAGCAGCGGCCCCGGGACTAGCGGGCCGAGCTCCTACAATGAGCAGTTCTTC
CDR3aa: CASSGPGTSGPSSYNEQFF

j_gene: TRBJ1-5
abundance: NA
v_gene: TRBV6-5
d_gene: TRBD1
CDR3nt: TGTGCCAGCAGTATACAGGGGCGACACAATCAGCCCCAGCATTTT
CDR3aa: CASSIQGRHNQPQHF

j_gene: TRBJ2-2
abundance: NA
v_gene: TRBV7-9
d_gene: NA
CDR3nt: TGTGCCAGCAGCTTAGGTGTGGGGCCGAACACCGGGGAGCTGTTTTTT
CDR3aa: CASSLGVGPNTGELFF

j_gene: TRBJ2-6
abundance: NA
v_gene: TRBV27
d_gene: TRBD1
CDR3nt: TGTGCCAGCAGTTTAAGCGGACAGGCGTTTGGGGCCAACGTCCTGACTTTC
CDR3aa: CASSLSGQAFGANVLTF

j_gene: TRBJ2-1
abundance: once
v_gene: TRBV13
d_gene: TRBD2
CDR3nt: TGTGCCAGCAGGCTTAAACTAGCGGGAGGGCTTAATGAGCAGTTCTTC
CDR3aa: CASRLKLAGGLNEQFF

j_gene: TRBJ1-5
abundance: few
v_gene: TRBV21-1
d_gene: NA
CDR3nt: TGTGCCAACCACAGGGATGCAAGGGGAGGTTATCTTCAGCCCCAGCATTTT
CDR3aa: CANHRDARGGYLQPQHF

j_gene: TRBJ2-5
abundance: NA
v_gene: TRBV5-5
d_gene: TRBD1
CDR3nt: TGTGCCAGCAGCGGGACAGGGGAGACCCAGTACTTC
CDR3aa: CASSGTGETQYF

j_gene: TRBJ2-7
abundance: NA
v_gene: TRBV7-8
d_gene: NA
CDR3nt: TGTGCCAGCAGCTTACTGGGCTTCTACGAGCAGTACTTC
CDR3aa: CASSLLGFYEQYF

j_gene: TRBJ1-5
abundance: once
v_gene: TRBV6-1
d_gene: NA
CDR3nt: TGTGCCAGCAGTGGGCCGGGTAATCAGCCCCAGCATTTT
CDR3aa: CASSGPGNQPQHF

j_gene: TRBJ2-1
abundance: medium-sized
v_gene: TRBV10-1
d_gene: NA
CDR3nt: TGCGCCAGCAGTGGTGGAGCGGTCAATGAGCAGTTCTTC
CDR3aa: CASSGGAVNEQFF

j_gene: TRBJ2-2
abundance: NA
v_gene: TRBV5-1
d_gene: TRBD1
CDR3nt: TGCGCCAGCAGCTTGGACAGGGGGCGCACCGGGGAGCTGTTTTTT
CDR3aa: CASSLDRGRTGELFF

j_gene: TRBJ2-1
abundance: NA
v_gene: TRBV10-3
d_gene: NA
CDR3nt: TGTGCCATCCTACACCAGGGGCGCGGCTACAATGAGCAGTTCTTC
CDR3aa: CAILHQGRGYNEQFF

j_gene: TRBJ1-5
abundance: NA
v_gene: TRBV28
d_gene: TRBD1
CDR3nt: TGTGCCAGCAGTCCACCGGGACAGGTGAGAAGCGTTCAGCCCCAGCATTTT
CDR3aa: CASSPPGQVRSVQPQHF

j_gene: TRBJ2-2
abundance: NA
v_gene: TRBV7-6
d_gene: TRBD2
CDR3nt: TGTGCCAGCAGCTTTCAACGGGGGGCCGGGGAGCTGTTTTTT
CDR3aa: CASSFQRGAGELFF

j_gene: TRBJ1-1
abundance: few
v_gene: TRBV9
d_gene: TRBD1
CDR3nt: TGTGCCAGCAGCGGCCGAGGGGACAGGGTTGTTGTCACTGAAGCTTTCTTT
CDR3aa: CASSGRGDRVVVTEAFF

j_gene: TRBJ2-1
abundance: few
v_gene: TRBV4-2
d_gene: TRBD2
CDR3nt: TGTGCCAGCAGCCAGGAGGCGGGGGGGCCCGATGAGCAGTTCTTC
CDR3aa: CASSQEAGGPDEQFF

j_gene: TRBJ2-1
abundance: NA
v_gene: TRBV11-3
d_gene: TRBD2
CDR3nt: TGTGCCAGCAGCTCGGGACTATCCAGGGTTAATGAGCAGTTCTTC
CDR3aa: CASSSGLSRVNEQFF

j_gene: TRBJ2-2
abundance: NA
v_gene: TRBV18
d_gene: TRBD2
CDR3nt: TGTGCCAGCTCCACCATGGGGCGGGAGACGTTCGGGGAGCTGTTTTTT
CDR3aa: CASSTMGRETFGELFF

j_gene: TRBJ1-2
abundance: NA
v_gene: TRBV6-1
d_gene: TRBD1
CDR3nt: TGTGCCAGCAGTGAAAGCGCAGGGACAGGGGGCTATGGCTACACCTTC
CDR3aa: CASSESAGTGGYGYTF

j_gene: TRBJ2-1
abundance: NA
v_gene: TRBV4-1
d_gene: NA
CDR3nt: TGCGCCAGCAGCCAAGTAGGATTCTCCTACAATGAGCAGTTCTTC
CDR3aa: CASSQVGFSYNEQFF

j_gene: TRBJ1-2
abundance: NA
v_gene: TRBV9
d_gene: NA
CDR3nt: TGTGCCAGCAGCGCCGGCCCGACAGCCCCGGCGGGGGGCTACACCTTC
CDR3aa: CASSAGPTAPAGGYTF